The 2 T cell receptor beta chains presented below share a single source sample, sequenced in a study of T cell responses to AZD1222 COVID-19 vaccine. The repertoire was sequenced with immunoSEQ multiplex PCR; TCRdb's copy has only in-frame clones and lacks some. The sample includes around 160,000 clones, 91% of them seen just once. The material sequenced was peripheral blood, taken 28 days after the second AZD1222 dose. The receptors here all came from an adult who received the AZD1222 COVID-19 vaccine.

The rearrangement uses TRBV19 and TRBJ2-3, with 8 bases aligning to TRBD1. In germline, CDR1 is LNHDA, CDR2 SQIVND (reference sequence). This CDR3 has 21 amino acids. J lost 2 bases, V lost 1 base, and 20 bases had no gene match. In DNA form, the CDR3 reads TGTGCCAGTAGTATAGCGGTAGCGAATCGGACAGGGTCACCTCACACAGATACGCAGTATTTT. Protein product: CASSIAVANRTGSPHTDTQYF.

This chain connects TRBV30 to TRBJ1-1, with no clear D. V was clipped by 2 bases and J by 0 bases, with 7 bases between them. The CDR3 totals 13 residues. Germline V lookup: CDR1 GTSNPN, CDR2 SVGIG (reference sequence). Written as DNA, the CDR3 is TGTGCCTGGAGTAAAACAGTGAACACTGAAGCTTTCTTT. This encodes CAWSKTVNTEAFF.